The clone carrying this T cell receptor beta chain was recorded a few times. The antigen is unknown. The data were taken from a study of identical twins. V lost 4 bases to trimming and J lost 0 bases, with 16 bases between them. Germline CDR1 is SGHDN and CDR2 is FVKESK. The CDR3 has 16 residues. TCRdb reprocessed the 5' RACE reads via MiXCR and lists one record per CDR3 protein. The profile covers more than 1.5 million distinct CDR3 sequences, with about 30% appearing a single time and around 0.25% taken by the ten largest. Study-level findings and limits: Zero-insertion analyses could be partly confounded by invariant MAIT and iNKT cells. Where beta out-of-frame sequences were concerned, excess twin sharing was weaker. The more abundant beta clonotypes in cord blood had fewer insertions, and memory repertoires did not show this.

The sample was cord blood. This sequence joins TRBV14 and TRBJ2-7, with D maybe TRBD2 (6 bases). This clonotype was sampled from a newborn girl in good health. The CDR3 nucleotides are TGTGCCAGCAGCCTAAACGCGGCGGGGTACTCCTACGAGCAGTACTTC. Protein sequence: CASSLNAAGYSYEQYF. The whole variable domain, filled in from reference TRBV14 and TRBJ2-7, reads EAGVTQFPSHSVIEKGQTVTLRCDPISGHDNLYWYRRVMGKEIKFLLHFVKESKQDESGMPNNRFLAERTGGTYSTLKVQPAELEDSGVYFCASSLNAAGYSYEQYFGPGTRLTVT.